This T cell receptor (beta chain) was identified in a study of low-dose radiotherapy and immunotherapy resistance in tumors. Trimming stripped 6 bases from V and 3 bases from J, with 8 bases between. The length of the CDR3 is 12 residues. Germline V gene lookup returns CDR1 MNHGY and CDR2 SAAAGT. The sample's time point: after trial treatment. Treatment noted: LDRT plus nivolumab, ipilimumab, low-dose cyclophosphamide and aspirin (RACIN trial). Donors were dosed with nivolumab and ipilimumab; they also received aspirin, low-dose cyclophosphamide and low-dose radiotherapy. Primers targeting TRAV and TRBV primed first-strand cDNA, covering alpha and beta chains. Amplification, which lasted 15 to 20 PCR cycles, used a constant-region primer and V-primer adapter to amplify TCRs. One entry per CDR3 protein results from TCRdb running MiXCR on the reads. This sample has about 39,000 distinct CDR3 sequences, with around 20% found just once.

The receptor was isolated from a female donor with ovarian cancer. V usage is TRBV6-8 and J usage is TRBJ1-2; tentative D call: TRBD1 (6 bases). This specimen was PBMCs, taken after low-dose radiotherapy plus immunotherapy. The CDR3 reads CASSNRDYGYTF. The CDR3 nucleotides are TGTGCCAGCAGCAACAGGGACTATGGCTACACCTTC.